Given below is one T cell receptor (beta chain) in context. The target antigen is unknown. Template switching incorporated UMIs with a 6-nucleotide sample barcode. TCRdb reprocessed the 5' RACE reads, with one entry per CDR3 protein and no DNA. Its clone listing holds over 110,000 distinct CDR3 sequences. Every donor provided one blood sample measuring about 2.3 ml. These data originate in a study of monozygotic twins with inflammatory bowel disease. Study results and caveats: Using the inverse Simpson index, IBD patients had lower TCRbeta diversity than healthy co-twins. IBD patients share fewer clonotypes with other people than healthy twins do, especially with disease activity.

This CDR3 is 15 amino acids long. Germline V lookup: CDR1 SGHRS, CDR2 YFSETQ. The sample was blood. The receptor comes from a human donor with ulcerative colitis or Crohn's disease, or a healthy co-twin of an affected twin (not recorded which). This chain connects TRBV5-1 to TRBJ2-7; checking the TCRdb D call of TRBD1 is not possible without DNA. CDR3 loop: CASSSGTGGVYEQYF.